This TCR beta chain was profiled in a study of T cell clones after liver transplantation. About the research overall: TCRbeta sequencing after a pre-transplant mixed lymphocyte reaction identified graft-donor-reactive clones, later tracked in post-transplant blood. Overall study results and limits: Low donor cell numbers restricted donor-reactive repertoire measurement in a couple of subjects. A larger donor-reactive than third-party decline suggested partial antigen-specific deletion.

CD3+CD4+ and CD3+CD8+ cells were FACS-sorted from thawed unstimulated PBMCs. The data were produced by immunoSEQ multiplex PCR, yet TCRdb's version contains in-frame clones alone and is incomplete. There are more than 15,000 clones in the sample; around nine tenths occur only once, and 10% to 15% lies in the top ten. This clone was counted a single time. The antigen is not known. J gave up 3 bases and V 3 bases, and 3 bases lay outside the gene matches. The CDR3 is made up of 14 amino acids. Germline loops: CDR1 KGHSH, CDR2 LQKENI. The chain is built from TRBV18 and TRBJ2-7, with 9 bases matching TRBD1. Sequenced here: CD8+ T cells from blood, sampled before liver transplant. The TCR comes from a human donor who received a liver transplant. CDR3 region: CASSPTGQGYEQYF. The DNA for the CDR3 is TGTGCCAGCTCACCCACGGGACAGGGCTACGAGCAGTACTTC.